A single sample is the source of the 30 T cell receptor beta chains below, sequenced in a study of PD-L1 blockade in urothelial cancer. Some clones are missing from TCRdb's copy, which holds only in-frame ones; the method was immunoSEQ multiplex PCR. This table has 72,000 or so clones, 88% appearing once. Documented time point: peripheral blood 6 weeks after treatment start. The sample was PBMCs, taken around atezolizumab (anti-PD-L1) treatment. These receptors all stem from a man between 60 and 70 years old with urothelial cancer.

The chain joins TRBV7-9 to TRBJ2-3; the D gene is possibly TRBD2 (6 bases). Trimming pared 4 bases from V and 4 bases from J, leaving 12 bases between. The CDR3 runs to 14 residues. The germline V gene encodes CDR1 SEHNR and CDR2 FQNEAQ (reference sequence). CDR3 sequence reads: CASSSRPGADTQYF. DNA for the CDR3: TGTGCCAGCAGCTCTAGACCGGGGGCAGATACGCAGTATTTT. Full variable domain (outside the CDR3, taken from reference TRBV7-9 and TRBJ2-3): DTGVSQNPRHKITKRGQNVTFRCDPISEHNRLYWYRQTLGQGPEFLTYFQNEAQLEKSRLLSDRFSAERPKGSFSTLEIQRTEQGDSAMYLCASSSRPGADTQYFGPGTRLTVL.

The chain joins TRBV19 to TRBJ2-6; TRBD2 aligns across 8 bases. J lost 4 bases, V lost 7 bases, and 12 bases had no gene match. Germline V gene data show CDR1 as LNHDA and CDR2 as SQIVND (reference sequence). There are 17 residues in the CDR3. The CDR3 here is CASMVRAGGPGANVLTF. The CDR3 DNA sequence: TGTGCCAGTATGGTACGGGCGGGAGGTCCCGGGGCCAACGTCCTGACTTTC.

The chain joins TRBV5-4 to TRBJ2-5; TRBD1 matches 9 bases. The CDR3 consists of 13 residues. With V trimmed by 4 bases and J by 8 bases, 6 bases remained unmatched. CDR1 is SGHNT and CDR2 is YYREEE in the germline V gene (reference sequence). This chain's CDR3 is CASSPRDRVTQYF. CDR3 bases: TGTGCCAGCAGCCCCCGGGACAGGGTTACCCAGTACTTC. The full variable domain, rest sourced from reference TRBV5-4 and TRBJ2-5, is ETGVTQSPTHLIKTRGQQVTLRCSSQSGHNTVSWYQQALGQGPQFIFQYYREEENGRGNFPPRFSGLQFPNYSSELNVNALELDDSALYLCASSPRDRVTQYFGPGTRLLVL.

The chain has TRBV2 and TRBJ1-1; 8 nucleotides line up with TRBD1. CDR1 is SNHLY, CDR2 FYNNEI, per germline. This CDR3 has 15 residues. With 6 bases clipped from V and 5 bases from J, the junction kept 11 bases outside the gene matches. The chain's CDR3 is CASRDNGGQVTEAFF. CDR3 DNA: TGTGCCAGCAGAGACAACGGGGGACAGGTAACTGAAGCTTTCTTT.

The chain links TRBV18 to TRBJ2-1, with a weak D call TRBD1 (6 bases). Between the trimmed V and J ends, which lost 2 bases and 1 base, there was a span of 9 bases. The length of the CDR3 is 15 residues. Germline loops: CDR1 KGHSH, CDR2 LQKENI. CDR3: CASSPAQGSYNEQFF. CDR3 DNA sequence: TGTGCCAGCTCACCAGCACAGGGATCCTACAATGAGCAGTTCTTC. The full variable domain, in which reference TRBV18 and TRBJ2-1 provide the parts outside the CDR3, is NAGVMQNPRHLVRRRGQEARLRCSPMKGHSHVYWYRQLPEEGLKFMVYLQKENIIDESGMPKERFSAEFPKEGPSILRIQQVVRGDSAAYFCASSPAQGSYNEQFFGPGTRLTVL.

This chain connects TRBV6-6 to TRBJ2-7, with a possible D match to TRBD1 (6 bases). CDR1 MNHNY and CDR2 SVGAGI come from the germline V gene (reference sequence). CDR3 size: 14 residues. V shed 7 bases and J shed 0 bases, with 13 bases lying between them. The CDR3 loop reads CASTKDSNSYEQYF. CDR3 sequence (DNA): TGTGCCAGCACAAAGGACAGTAACTCCTACGAGCAGTACTTC.

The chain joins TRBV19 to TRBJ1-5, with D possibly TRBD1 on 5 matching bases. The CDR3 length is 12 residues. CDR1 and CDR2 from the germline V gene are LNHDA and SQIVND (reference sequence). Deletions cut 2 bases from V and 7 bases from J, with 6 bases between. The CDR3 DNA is TGTGCCAGTAGTATAAGGGGCCAGCCCCAGCATTTT. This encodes CASSIRGQPQHF.

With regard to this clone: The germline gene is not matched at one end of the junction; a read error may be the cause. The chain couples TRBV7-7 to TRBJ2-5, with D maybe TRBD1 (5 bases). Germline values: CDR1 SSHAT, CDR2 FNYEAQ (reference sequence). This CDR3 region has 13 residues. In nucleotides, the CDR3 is TGTGCTAGCAGCCAAGACAGAGAAGAGACCCAGTACTTC. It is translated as CASSQDREETQYF.

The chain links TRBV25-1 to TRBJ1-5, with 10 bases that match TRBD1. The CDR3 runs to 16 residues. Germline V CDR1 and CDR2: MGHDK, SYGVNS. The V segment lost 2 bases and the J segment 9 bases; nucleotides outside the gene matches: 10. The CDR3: CASSEAGQGSGTPQHF. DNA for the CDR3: TGTGCCAGCAGTGAAGCGGGACAGGGGTCTGGAACGCCCCAGCATTTT.

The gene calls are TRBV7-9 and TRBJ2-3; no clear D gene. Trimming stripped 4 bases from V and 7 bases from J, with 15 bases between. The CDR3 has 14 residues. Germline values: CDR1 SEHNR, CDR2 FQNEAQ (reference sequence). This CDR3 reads CASSSLHDPNTQYF. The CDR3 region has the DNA TGTGCCAGCAGCTCACTACACGACCCGAATACGCAGTATTTT.

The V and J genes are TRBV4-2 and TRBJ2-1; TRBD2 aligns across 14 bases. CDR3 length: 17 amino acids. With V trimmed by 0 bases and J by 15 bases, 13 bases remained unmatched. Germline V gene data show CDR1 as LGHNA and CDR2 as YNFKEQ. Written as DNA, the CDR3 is TGTGCCAGCAGCCAAGATGGCGGGACTAGCGGGAGATTGGCCCGGTTCTTC. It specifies CASSQDGGTSGRLARFF.

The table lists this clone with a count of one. The DNA for the CDR3 is TGTGCCAGTAGCCGGAAAACACCTCAGGGCAATCAGCCCCAGCATTTT. This translates into CASSRKTPQGNQPQHF. The V and J genes are TRBV19 and TRBJ1-5; D is unresolved. Germline CDR1 reads LNHDA; CDR2 reads SQIVND (reference sequence). The CDR3 loop spans 16 amino acids. Trimming left V 6 bases short and J 2 bases short, with 17 bases between.

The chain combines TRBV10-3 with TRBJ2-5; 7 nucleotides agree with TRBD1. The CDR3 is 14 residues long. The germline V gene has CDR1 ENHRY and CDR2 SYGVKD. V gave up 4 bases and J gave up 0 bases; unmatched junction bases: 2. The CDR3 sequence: CAISVGQDQETQYF. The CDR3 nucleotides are TGTGCCATCAGTGTCGGACAGGACCAAGAGACCCAGTACTTC.

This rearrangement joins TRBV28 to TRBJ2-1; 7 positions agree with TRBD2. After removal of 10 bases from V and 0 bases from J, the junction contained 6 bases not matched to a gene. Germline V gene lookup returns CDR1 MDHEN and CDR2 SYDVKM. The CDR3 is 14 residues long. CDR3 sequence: CAIGGVLSYNEQFF. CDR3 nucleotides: TGTGCCATTGGGGGGGTTCTCTCCTACAATGAGCAGTTCTTC.

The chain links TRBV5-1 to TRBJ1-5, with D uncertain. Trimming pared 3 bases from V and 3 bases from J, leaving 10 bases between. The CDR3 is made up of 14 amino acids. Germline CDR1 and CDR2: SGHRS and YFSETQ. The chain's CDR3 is CASSSGEVNQPQHF. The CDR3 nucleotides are TGCGCCAGCAGCTCCGGTGAGGTCAATCAGCCCCAGCATTTT.

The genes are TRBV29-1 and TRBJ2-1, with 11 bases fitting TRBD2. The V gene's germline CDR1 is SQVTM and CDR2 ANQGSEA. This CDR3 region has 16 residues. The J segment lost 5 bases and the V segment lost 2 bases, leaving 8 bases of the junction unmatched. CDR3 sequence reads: CSVELFLAGGNNEQFF. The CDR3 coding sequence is TGCAGCGTTGAACTTTTCCTAGCGGGGGGAAACAATGAGCAGTTCTTC.

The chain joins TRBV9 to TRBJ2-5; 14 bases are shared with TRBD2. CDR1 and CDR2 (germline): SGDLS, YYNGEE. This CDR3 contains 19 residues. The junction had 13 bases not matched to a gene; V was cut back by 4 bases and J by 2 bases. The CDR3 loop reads CASSPRRGGTSGRQETQYF. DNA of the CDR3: TGTGCCAGCAGCCCGAGACGGGGGGGGACTAGCGGGAGACAAGAGACCCAGTACTTC.

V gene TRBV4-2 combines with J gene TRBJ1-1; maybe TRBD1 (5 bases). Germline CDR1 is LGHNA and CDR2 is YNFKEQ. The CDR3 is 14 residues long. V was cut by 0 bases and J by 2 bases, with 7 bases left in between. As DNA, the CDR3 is TGTGCCAGCAGCCAAGAAGGGACTAACACTGAAGCTTTCTTT. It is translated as CASSQEGTNTEAFF.

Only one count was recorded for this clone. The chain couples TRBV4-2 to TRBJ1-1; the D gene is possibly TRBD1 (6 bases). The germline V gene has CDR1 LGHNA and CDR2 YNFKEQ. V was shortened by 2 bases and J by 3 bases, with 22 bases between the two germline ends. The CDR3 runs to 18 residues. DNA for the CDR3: TGTGCCAGCAGCCAAATGCCAGGGGATTTGTTAAGGGACACTGAAGCTTTCTTT. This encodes CASSQMPGDLLRDTEAFF.

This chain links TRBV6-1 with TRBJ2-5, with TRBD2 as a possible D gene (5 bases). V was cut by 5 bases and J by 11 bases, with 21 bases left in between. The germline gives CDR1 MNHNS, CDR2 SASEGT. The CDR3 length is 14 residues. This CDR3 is CASSTTSGYPRQYF. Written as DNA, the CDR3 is TGTGCCAGCAGTACTACTTCGGGGTACCCCAGACAGTACTTC.

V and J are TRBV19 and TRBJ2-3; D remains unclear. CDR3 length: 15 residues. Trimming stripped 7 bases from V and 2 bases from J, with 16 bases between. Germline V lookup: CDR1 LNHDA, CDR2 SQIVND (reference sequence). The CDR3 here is CASKFTDLSTDTQYF. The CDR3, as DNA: TGTGCCAGTAAATTCACCGACTTATCCACAGATACGCAGTATTTT.

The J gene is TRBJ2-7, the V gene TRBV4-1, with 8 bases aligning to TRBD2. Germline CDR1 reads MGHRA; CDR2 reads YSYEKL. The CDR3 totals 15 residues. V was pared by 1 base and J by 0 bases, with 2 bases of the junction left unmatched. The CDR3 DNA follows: TGCGCCAGCAGCCAAGCGCGGGAGGTCTCCTACGAGCAGTACTTC. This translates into CASSQAREVSYEQYF.

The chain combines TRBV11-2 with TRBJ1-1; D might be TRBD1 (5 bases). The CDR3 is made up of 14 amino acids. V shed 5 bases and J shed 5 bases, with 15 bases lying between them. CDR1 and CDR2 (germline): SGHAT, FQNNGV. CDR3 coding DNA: TGTGCCAGCAGCGTAAGCAGGGCGGGAACTGAAGCTTTCTTT. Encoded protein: CASSVSRAGTEAFF.

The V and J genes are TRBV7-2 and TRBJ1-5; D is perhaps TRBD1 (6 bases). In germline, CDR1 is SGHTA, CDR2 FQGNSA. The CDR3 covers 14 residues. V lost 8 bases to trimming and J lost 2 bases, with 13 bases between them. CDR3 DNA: TGTGCCAGCTCGTACAGGGACGGCAATCAGCCCCAGCATTTT. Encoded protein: CASSYRDGNQPQHF.

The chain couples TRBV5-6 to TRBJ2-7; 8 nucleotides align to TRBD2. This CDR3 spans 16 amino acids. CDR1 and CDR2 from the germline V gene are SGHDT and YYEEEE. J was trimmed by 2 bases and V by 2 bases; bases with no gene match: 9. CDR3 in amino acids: CASSLARLAITYEQYF. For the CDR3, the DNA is TGTGCCAGCAGCTTAGCCCGACTAGCGATCACCTACGAGCAGTACTTC.

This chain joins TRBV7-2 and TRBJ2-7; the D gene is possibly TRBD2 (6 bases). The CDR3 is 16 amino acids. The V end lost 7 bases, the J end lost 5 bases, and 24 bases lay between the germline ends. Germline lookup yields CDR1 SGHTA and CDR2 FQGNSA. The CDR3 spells CASTTVLGGGKNEQYF. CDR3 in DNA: TGTGCCAGCACCACGGTGTTGGGGGGAGGTAAAAACGAGCAGTACTTC.

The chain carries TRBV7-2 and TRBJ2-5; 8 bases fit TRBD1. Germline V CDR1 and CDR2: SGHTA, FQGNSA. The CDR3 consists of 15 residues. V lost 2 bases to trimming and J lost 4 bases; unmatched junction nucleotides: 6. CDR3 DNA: TGTGCCAGCAGCTTAAATTCAGACAGGGGAGAGACCCAGTACTTC. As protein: CASSLNSDRGETQYF.

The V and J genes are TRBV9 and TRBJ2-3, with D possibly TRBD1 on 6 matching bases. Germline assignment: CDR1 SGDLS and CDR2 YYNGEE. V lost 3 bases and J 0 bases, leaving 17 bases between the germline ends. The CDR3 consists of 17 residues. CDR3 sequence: CASSAGTTSDSTDTQYF. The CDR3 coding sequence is TGTGCCAGCAGCGCAGGGACAACCTCGGATAGCACAGATACGCAGTATTTT.

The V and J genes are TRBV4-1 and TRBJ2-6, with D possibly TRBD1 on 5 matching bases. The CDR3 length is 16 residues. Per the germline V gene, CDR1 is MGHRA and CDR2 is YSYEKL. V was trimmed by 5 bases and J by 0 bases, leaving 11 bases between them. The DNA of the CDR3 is TGCGCCAGCAGCTCACTTACAGGCTCTGGGGCCAACGTCCTGACTTTC. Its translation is CASSSLTGSGANVLTF.

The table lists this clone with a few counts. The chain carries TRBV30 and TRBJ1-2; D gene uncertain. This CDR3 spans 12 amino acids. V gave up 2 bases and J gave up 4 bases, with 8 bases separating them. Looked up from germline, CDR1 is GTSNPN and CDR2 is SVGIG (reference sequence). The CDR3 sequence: CAWSRPGYGYTF. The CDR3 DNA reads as TGTGCCTGGAGTAGGCCAGGCTATGGCTACACCTTC.